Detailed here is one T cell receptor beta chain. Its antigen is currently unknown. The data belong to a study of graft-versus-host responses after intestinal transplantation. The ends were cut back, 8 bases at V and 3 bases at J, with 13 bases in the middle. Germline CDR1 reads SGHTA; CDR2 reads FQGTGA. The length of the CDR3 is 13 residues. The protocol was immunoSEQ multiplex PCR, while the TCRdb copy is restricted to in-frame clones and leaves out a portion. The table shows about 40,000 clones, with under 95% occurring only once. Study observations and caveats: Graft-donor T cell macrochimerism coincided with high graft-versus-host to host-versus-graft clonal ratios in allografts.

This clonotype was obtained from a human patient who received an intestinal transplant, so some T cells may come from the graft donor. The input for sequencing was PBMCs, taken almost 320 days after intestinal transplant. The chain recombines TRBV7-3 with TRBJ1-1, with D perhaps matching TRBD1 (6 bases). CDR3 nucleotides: TGTGCCAGCCAGGACAGTCCGTACACTGAAGCTTTCTTT. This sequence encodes CASQDSPYTEAFF.